This T cell receptor beta chain was retrieved from a study of CXCR3-negative and CXCR3-positive naive CD8 T cells. The CDR3 spans 13 residues. Germline V CDR1 and CDR2: SGHNT, YENEEA. Overall study findings and caveats: CXCR3 expression dropped partially after cryopreservation, and most assays relied on fresh PBMCs. CXCR3-positive naive cells had TRB CDR3s that were more hydrophobic than CXCR3-negative naive cells had.

Cells classed as naive CD8+ T cells were CD45RO-CCR7+CD27+CD95-. The libraries of TRB cDNA were constructed through 5' RACE using UMI labels. From the 5' RACE reads, TCRdb lists one entry per CDR3 protein and no DNA. The repertoire shows tens of thousands of distinct CDR3 sequences; the top ten hold approximately 0.54%. A note on this clonotype: The antigen is not known.

The chain employs TRBV11-3 and TRBJ1-1; TCRdb proposes TRBD1, but this gene call is untestable without DNA. This clonotype was obtained from a human donor in good health. Some clones in this sample may be carry-over from other donors' samples. Material: naive CXCR3+ CD8+ T cells from blood. The subset was: CD45RO-CCR7+CD27+CD95- naive CD8+ T cells expressing CXCR3 (TNR3+). The CDR3 protein is CASSLRGNTEAFF.